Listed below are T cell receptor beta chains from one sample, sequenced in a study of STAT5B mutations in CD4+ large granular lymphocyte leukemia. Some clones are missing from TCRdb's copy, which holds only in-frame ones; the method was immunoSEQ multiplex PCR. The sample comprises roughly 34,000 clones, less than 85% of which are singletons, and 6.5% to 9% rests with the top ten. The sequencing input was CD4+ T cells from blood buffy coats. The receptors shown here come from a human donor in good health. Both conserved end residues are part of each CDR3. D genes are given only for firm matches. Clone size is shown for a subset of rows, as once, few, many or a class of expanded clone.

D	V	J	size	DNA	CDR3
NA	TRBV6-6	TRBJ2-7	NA	TGTGCCAGCAGTTACTCGAACCGGGGATCCTACGAGCAGTACTTC	CASSYSNRGSYEQYF
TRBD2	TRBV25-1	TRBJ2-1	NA	TGTGCCAGCAGTGAACCCGGACTAGTCTACAATGAGCAGTTCTTC	CASSEPGLVYNEQFF
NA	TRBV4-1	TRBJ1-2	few	TGCGCCAGCAGCCAAGAGGACAGTTATGGCTACACCTTC	CASSQEDSYGYTF
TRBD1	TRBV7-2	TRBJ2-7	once	TGTGCCAGCAGCTCAGGGACAGGGGGCGGGGGTCAGTACTTC	CASSSGTGGGGQYF
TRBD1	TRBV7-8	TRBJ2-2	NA	TGTGCCAGCAGCCGGACAGGGGCGGACACCGGGGAGCTGTTTTTT	CASSRTGADTGELFF
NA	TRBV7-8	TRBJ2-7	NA	TGTGCCAGCAGCTTACCCACCGCTGGGACTCCCGTCGAGCAGTACTTC	CASSLPTAGTPVEQYF
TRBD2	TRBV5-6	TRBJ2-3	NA	TGTGCCAGCAGCCAACTAGCGGGAGAGGCGGCAGATACGCAGTATTTT	CASSQLAGEAADTQYF
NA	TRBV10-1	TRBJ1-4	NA	TGCGCCAGCAAAATCCCAGGATTAAATAATGAAAAACTGTTTTTT	CASKIPGLNNEKLFF
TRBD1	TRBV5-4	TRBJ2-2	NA	TGTGCCAGCAGCAAAGCGGACAGGTCGAACACCGGGGAGCTGTTTTTT	CASSKADRSNTGELFF
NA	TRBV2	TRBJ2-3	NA	TGTGCCAGCAGTGAAGCTGGCACAGATACGCAGTATTTT	CASSEAGTDTQYF
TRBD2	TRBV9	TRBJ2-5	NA	TGTGCCAGCAGCGTAGCTAGCGGGAGTGTTGAGACCCAGTACTTC	CASSVASGSVETQYF
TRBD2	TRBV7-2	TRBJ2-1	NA	TGTGCCAGCAGAAGACTAGCGGGGGAGGCCTACAATGAGCAGTTCTTC	CASRRLAGEAYNEQFF
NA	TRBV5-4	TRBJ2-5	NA	TGTGCCAGCAGCTTGAGGTCTAGTGGCCAAGAGACCCAGTACTTC	CASSLRSSGQETQYF
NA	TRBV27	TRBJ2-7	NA	TGTGCCAGCAGTAGCCGACAGGTTCAGTACTTC	CASSSRQVQYF
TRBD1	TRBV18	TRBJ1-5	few	TGTGCCAGCTCAAGACAGGGGAGCAATCAGCCCCAGCATTTT	CASSRQGSNQPQHF
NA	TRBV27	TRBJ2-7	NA	TGTGCCAGCAGAAACTCTCCGGGACCAGCCTACGAGCAGTACTTC	CASRNSPGPAYEQYF
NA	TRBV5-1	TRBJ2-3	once	TGCGCCAGCAGCTTGGAGGGGGGGAAAGATACGCAGTATTTT	CASSLEGGKDTQYF
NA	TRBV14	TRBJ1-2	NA	TGTGCCAGCAGCCAAGATGGTGGCTACACCTTC	CASSQDGGYTF
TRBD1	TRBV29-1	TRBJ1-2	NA	TGCAGCGTAGAGACAGGGGGCAGGAATGGCTACACCTTC	CSVETGGRNGYTF
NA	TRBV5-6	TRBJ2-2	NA	TGTGCCAGCAGCTTGGAGCGCGGGGAAAACACCGGGGAGCTGTTTTTT	CASSLERGENTGELFF
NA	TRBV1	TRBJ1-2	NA	TGCACCAGCAGCCAAGATCGGGCAGGGCATGGCTACACCTTC	CTSSQDRAGHGYTF
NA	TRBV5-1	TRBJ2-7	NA	TGCGCCAGCAGCTTGGCCGGGCACGGCCCCTACGAGCAGTACTTC	CASSLAGHGPYEQYF
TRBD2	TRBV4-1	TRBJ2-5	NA	TGCGCCAGCAGCCGAACTAGCGGGAGGGCCGGGGAGACCCAGTACTTC	CASSRTSGRAGETQYF
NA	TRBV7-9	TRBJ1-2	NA	TGTGCCAGCAGCCCTACTTCCCAGGGCGTAGCAGGCTACACCTTC	CASSPTSQGVAGYTF
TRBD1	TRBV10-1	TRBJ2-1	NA	TGCGCCAGCAGTGGGTCCCCCGGGACAGGGGGGGTCTCCTACAATGAGCAGTTCTTC	CASSGSPGTGGVSYNEQFF
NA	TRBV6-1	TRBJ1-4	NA	TGTGCCAGCAGTGTTTTTAGAGGGGAAAAACTGTTTTTT	CASSVFRGEKLFF
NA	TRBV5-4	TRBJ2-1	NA	TGTGCCAGCAGCTTGGATCAAGTTACCTACAATGAGCAGTTCTTC	CASSLDQVTYNEQFF
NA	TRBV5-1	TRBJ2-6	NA	TGCGCCAGCAGCTTGGGCCGATCTGGGGCCAACGTCCTGACTTTC	CASSLGRSGANVLTF
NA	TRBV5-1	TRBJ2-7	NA	TGCGCCAGCAGCTCCTCACCGGCGACCTCCTACGAGCAGTACTTC	CASSSSPATSYEQYF
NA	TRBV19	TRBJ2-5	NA	TGTGCCAGTAGTGTCCCGAGCAGGGGAGAGACCCAGTACTTC	CASSVPSRGETQYF
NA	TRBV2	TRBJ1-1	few	TGTGCCGGACGACAGCCCATGAACACTGAAGCTTTCTTT	CAGRQPMNTEAFF
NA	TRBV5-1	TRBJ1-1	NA	TGCGCCAGCAGCTTGGGGGGGTTCACTGAAGCTTTCTTT	CASSLGGFTEAFF
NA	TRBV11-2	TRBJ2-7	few	TGTGCCAGCGGCCTCAGCACCTACGAGCAGTACTTC	CASGLSTYEQYF
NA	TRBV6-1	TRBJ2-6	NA	TGTGCCAGCAGTGTATTTAAGGCAGGGAGATCTGGGGCCAACGTCCTGACTTTC	CASSVFKAGRSGANVLTF
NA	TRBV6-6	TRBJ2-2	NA	TGTGCCAGCAGCCACAGGGGGGGCTCGGGCACCGGGGAGCTGTTTTTT	CASSHRGGSGTGELFF
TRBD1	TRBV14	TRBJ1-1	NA	TGTGCCAGCAGCCAAGACCGACAGGGGGCCACTGAAGCTTTCTTT	CASSQDRQGATEAFF
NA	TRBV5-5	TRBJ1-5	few	TGTGCCAGCAGCTTGGGAGGGGATCAGCCCCAGCATTTT	CASSLGGDQPQHF
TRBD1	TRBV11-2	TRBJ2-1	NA	TGTGCCAGCAGTCGGGACAGGGGAAGGAATGAGCAGTTCTTC	CASSRDRGRNEQFF
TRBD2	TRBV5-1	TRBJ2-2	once	TGCGCCAGCAGCATAATAGCGGGTCCGAACACCGGGGAGCTGTTTTTT	CASSIIAGPNTGELFF
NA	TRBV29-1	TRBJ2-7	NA	TGCAGCGGTCTGGGGCGGTTGGCGGGACCCGGCTCCTACGAGCAGTACTTC	CSGLGRLAGPGSYEQYF
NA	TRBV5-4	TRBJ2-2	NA	TGTGCCAGCAGCTTGGGCGGTAGTAAAGGCACCGGGGAGCTGTTTTTT	CASSLGGSKGTGELFF
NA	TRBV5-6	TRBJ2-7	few	TGTGCCAGCAGCTTGGTTGGGGTTCCCTACGAGCAGTACTTC	CASSLVGVPYEQYF
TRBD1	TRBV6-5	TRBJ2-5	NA	TGTGCCAGCAGAAACCGACAGGGACAAGAGACCCAGTACTTC	CASRNRQGQETQYF
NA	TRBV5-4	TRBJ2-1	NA	TGTGCCAGCAGCTTGGAGTCGGGTAATGAGCAGTTCTTC	CASSLESGNEQFF
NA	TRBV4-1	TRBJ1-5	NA	TGCGCCAGCAGTCCAAGCTTGTCACAGTCATTTACTCATAGCAATCAGCCCCAGCATTTT	CASSPSLSQSFTHSNQPQHF
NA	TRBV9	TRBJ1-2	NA	TGTGCCAGCAGCGTAGATCGGGGAGGGAGGGGCCAGCTTGGCTATGGCTACACCTTC	CASSVDRGGRGQLGYGYTF
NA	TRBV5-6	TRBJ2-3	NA	TGTGCCAGCAGACGAAGCGGGCCTAGCACAGATACGCAGTATTTT	CASRRSGPSTDTQYF
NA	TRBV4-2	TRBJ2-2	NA	TGTGCCAGCAGCCCTTTCCCGGGGGCTAACACCGGGGAGCTGTTTTTT	CASSPFPGANTGELFF
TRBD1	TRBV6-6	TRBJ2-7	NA	TGTGCCAGCAGTTACGGACAGGGGTCCTACGAGCAGTACTTC	CASSYGQGSYEQYF
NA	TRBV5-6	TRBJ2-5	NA	TGTGCCAGCAGCTATACAGGGCAAGAGACCCAGTACTTC	CASSYTGQETQYF
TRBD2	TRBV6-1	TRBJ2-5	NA	TGTGCCAGCAACCTAGCGGGAGGGCCTAGAGAGACCCAGTACTTC	CASNLAGGPRETQYF
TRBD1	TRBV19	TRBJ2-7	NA	TGTGCCAGTAGTATCAGCACAGGGGGCCTCCGCGAGCAGTACTTC	CASSISTGGLREQYF
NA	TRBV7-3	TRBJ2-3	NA	TGTGCCAGCAGCTTAGGCCAGGGATCCACAGATACGCAGTATTTT	CASSLGQGSTDTQYF
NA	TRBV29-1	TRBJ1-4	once	TGCAGCGTTGGGACGTCCGGGGGTGAAAAACTGTTTTTT	CSVGTSGGEKLFF
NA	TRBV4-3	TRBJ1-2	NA	TGCGCCAGCAGCCAAGCAGGGACAAGAAGGGATGGCTACACCTTC	CASSQAGTRRDGYTF
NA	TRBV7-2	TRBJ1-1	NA	TGTGCCAGCAGCTTGGACGGTCGGGGAACTGAAGCTTTCTTT	CASSLDGRGTEAFF
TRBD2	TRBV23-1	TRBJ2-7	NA	TGCGCCAGCAGTCAAAGGAGGCGGGGGTCCTACGAGCAGTACTTC	CASSQRRRGSYEQYF